The following is a T cell receptor (beta chain) sequence with its context. The sample comes from a study of control samples from healthy donors and cancer patients. The repertoire was sequenced with immunoSEQ multiplex PCR; TCRdb's copy has only in-frame clones and lacks some. The sample lists over 85,000 clones, over 75% seen once, with about 3.9% in the top ten. The sequence came from an older woman with lung cancer. The sample taken for sequencing was PBMCs.

CDR3 region: CASSSGTGPQETQYF. CDR3 DNA sequence: TGTGCCAGCAGTTCCGGGACAGGGCCCCAAGAGACCCAGTACTTC. The rearrangement joins TRBV11-3 to TRBJ2-5; TRBD1 matches 9 bases. V shed 6 bases, J shed 1 base, and the junction held 6 bases outside the gene matches. This CDR3 has 15 residues. Germline CDR1 SGHNT, CDR2 YENEEA.